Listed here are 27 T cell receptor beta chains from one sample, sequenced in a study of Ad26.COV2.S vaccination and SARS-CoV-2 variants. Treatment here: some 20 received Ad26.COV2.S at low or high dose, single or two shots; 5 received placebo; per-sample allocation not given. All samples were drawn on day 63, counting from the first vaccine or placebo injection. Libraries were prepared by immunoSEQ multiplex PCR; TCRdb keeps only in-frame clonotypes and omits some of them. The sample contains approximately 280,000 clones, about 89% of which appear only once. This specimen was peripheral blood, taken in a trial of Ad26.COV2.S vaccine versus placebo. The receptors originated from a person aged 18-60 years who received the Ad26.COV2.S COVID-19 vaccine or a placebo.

The CDR3 loop reads CASGLAAIQYF. As DNA, the CDR3 is TGTGCTAGTGGTTTGGCTGCCATTCAGTACTTC. The V gene is TRBV12-5, the J gene TRBJ2-4, with no clear D. Germline V CDR1 and CDR2: LGHNT, FRNRAP. The CDR3 has 11 amino acids. V lost 1 base, J lost 9 bases, and 4 bases lay in between.

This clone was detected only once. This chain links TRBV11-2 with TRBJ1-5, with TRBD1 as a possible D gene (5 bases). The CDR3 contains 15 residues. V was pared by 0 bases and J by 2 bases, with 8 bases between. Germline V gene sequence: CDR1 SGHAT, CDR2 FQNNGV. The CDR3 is CASSLEGVGNQPQHF. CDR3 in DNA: TGTGCCAGCAGCTTAGAGGGGGTAGGCAATCAGCCCCAGCATTTT.

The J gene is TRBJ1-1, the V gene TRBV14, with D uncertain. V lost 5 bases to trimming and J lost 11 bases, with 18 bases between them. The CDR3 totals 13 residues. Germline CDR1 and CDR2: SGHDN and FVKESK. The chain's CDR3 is CASSKGNKVGAFF. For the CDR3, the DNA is TGTGCCAGCAGCAAAGGCAATAAGGTTGGCGCTTTCTTT.

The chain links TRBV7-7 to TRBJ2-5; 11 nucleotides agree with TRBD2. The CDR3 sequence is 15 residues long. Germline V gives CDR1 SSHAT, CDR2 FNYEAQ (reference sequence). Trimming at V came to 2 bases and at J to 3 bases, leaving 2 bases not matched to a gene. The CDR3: CASSLSTSGKETQYF. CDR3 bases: TGTGCCAGCAGCTTATCGACTAGCGGGAAAGAGACCCAGTACTTC.

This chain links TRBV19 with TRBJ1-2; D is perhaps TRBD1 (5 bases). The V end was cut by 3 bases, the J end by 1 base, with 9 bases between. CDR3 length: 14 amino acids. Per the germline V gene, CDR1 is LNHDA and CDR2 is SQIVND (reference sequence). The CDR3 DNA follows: TGTGCCAGTAGTATTTTAGACAGTAACTATGGCTACACCTTC. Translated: CASSILDSNYGYTF.

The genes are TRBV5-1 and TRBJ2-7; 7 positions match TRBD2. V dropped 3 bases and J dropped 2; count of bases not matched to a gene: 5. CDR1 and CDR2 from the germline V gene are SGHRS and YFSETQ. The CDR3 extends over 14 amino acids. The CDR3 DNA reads TGCGCCAGCAGCTCCCAGCGGGGAACCTACGAGCAGTACTTC. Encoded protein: CASSSQRGTYEQYF.

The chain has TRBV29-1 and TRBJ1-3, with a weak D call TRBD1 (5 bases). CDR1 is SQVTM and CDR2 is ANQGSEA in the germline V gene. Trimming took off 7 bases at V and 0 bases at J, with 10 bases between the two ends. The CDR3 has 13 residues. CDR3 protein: CSAEDNSGNTIYF. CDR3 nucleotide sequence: TGCAGCGCTGAGGACAACTCTGGAAACACCATATATTTT.

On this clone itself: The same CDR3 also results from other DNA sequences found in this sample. CDR3 sequence (DNA): TGTGCCAGCAGGGCACGTAGGGGGGCCGGGGGGGGCGCTGAAGCTTTCTTT. It translates to CASRARRGAGGGAEAFF. The rearrangement joins TRBV2 to TRBJ1-1; D possibly corresponds to TRBD1 (6 bases). Trimming removed 6 bases at V and 6 bases at J, with 26 bases between. Looked up from germline, CDR1 is SNHLY and CDR2 is FYNNEI. The CDR3 runs to 17 residues.

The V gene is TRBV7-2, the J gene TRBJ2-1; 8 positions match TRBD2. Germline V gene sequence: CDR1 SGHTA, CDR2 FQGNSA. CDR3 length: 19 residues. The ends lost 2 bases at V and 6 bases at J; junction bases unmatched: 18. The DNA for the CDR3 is TGTGCCAGCAGCTTATGGTCCAGCGGGAGCCGGTGGGGGGGCAATGAGCAGTTCTTC. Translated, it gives CASSLWSSGSRWGGNEQFF. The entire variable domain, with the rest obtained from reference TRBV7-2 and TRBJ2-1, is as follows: GAGVSQSPSNKVTEKGKDVELRCDPISGHTALYWYRQSLGQGLEFLIYFQGNSAPDKSGLPSDRFSAERTGGSVSTLTIQRTQQEDSAVYLCASSLWSSGSRWGGNEQFFGPGTRLTVL.

Here the CDR3 reads CASRVYGTVRNTIYF. CDR3 coding DNA: TGTGCCAGCAGGGTCTACGGGACAGTCAGAAACACCATATATTTT. The genes are TRBV6-5 and TRBJ1-3; the match to TRBD1 covers 7 bases. The CDR3 is made up of 15 amino acids. The V gene end was trimmed by 6 bases and the J gene end by 5 bases; junction bases not matched to a gene: 10. The V gene's germline CDR1 is MNHEY and CDR2 SVGAGI.

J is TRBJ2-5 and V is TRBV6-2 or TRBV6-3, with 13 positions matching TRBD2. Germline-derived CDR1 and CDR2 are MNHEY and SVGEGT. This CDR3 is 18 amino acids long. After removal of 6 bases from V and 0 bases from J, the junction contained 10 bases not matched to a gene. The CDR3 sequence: CASSPGLAGDPYQETQYF. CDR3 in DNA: TGTGCCAGCAGCCCCGGACTAGCGGGGGACCCGTACCAAGAGACCCAGTACTTC.

In DNA, the CDR3 is TGTGCCAGCAGCTCCCCTGTCGACCGGGACAGGGGCCTCGGGGCCAACGTCCTGACTTTC. As protein: CASSSPVDRDRGLGANVLTF. The rearrangement links TRBV13 to TRBJ2-6; 10 nucleotides agree with TRBD1. The V gene end was trimmed by 4 bases and the J gene end by 4 bases; junction bases not matched to a gene: 16. The CDR3 runs 20 residues. The germline CDR1 and CDR2 sequences are PRHDT and FYEKMQ (reference sequence).

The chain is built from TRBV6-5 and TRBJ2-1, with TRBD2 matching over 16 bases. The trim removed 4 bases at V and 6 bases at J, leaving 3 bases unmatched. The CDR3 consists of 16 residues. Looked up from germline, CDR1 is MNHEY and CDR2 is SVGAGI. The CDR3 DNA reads TGTGCCAGCAGTTTTGGGACTAGCGGGGGGGCCAATGAGCAGTTCTTC. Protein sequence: CASSFGTSGGANEQFF.

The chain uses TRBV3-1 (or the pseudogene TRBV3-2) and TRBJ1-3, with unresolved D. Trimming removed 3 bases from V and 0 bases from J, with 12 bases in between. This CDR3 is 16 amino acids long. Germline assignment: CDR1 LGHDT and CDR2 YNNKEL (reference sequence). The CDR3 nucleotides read TGTGCCAGCAGCCACAACCCGGGAAACTCTGGAAACACCATATATTTT. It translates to CASSHNPGNSGNTIYF.

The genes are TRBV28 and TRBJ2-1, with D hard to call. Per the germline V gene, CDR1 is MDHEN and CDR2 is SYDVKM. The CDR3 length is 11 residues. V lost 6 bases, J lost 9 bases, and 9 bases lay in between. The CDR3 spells CASSVGPEQFF. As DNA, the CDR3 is TGTGCCAGCAGCGTTGGACCTGAGCAGTTCTTC.

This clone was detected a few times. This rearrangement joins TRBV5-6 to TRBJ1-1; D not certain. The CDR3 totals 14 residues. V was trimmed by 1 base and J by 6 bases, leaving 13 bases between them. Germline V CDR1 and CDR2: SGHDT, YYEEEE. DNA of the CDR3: TGTGCCAGCAGCTTGTTATCCCCCGTGGCTGAAGCTTTCTTT. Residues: CASSLLSPVAEAFF.

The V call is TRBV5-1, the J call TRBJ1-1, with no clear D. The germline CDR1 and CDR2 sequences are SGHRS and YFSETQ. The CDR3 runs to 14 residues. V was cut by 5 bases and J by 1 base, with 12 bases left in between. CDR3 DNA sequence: TGCGCCAGCAGTATCCGGGATGAGAACACTGAAGCTTTCTTT. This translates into CASSIRDENTEAFF.

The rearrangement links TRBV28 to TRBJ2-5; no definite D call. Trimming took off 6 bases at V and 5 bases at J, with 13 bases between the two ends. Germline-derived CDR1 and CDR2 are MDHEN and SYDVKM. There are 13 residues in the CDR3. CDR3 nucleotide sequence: TGTGCCAGCAGCCCCAGACCCAGGGAGACCCAGTACTTC. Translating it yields CASSPRPRETQYF.

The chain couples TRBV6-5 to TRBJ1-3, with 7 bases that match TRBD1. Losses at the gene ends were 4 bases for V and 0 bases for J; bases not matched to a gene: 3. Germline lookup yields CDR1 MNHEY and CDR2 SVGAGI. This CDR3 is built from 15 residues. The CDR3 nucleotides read TGTGCCAGCAGTTCGACAGGGTCCTCTGGAAACACCATATATTTT. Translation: CASSSTGSSGNTIYF.

CDR3 sequence (DNA): TGTGCCAGCAGCTACGACAGCCTCGAAGCTTTCTTT. Protein: CASSYDSLEAFF. The chain couples TRBV7-9 to TRBJ1-1; tentative D call: TRBD1 (5 bases). The V gene lost 4 bases and the J gene lost 8 bases, with 11 bases spanning the gap. Germline CDR1 is SEHNR and CDR2 is FQNEAQ (reference sequence). The CDR3 length is 12 residues. The whole variable domain, remainder taken from reference TRBV7-9 and TRBJ1-1, is DTGVSQNPRHKITKRGQNVTFRCDPISEHNRLYWYRQTLGQGPEFLTYFQNEAQLEKSRLLSDRFSAERPKGSFSTLEIQRTEQGDSAMYLCASSYDSLEAFFGQGTRLTVV.

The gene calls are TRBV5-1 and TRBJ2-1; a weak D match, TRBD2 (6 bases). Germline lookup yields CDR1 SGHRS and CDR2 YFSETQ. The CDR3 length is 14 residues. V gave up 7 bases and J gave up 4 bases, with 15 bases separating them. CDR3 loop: CASSYPSAYNEQFF. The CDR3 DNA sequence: TGCGCCAGCTCCTACCCTAGCGCTTACAATGAGCAGTTCTTC.

CDR3 DNA: TGTGCCAGCACCCCACAGGTTTCCTACGAGCAGTACTTC. This sequence encodes CASTPQVSYEQYF. The chain is built from TRBV2 and TRBJ2-7, with D perhaps TRBD1 (5 bases). This CDR3 has 13 amino acids. CDR1 is SNHLY, CDR2 FYNNEI, per germline. The V and J ends lost 7 bases and 1 base respectively, with 11 bases between them.

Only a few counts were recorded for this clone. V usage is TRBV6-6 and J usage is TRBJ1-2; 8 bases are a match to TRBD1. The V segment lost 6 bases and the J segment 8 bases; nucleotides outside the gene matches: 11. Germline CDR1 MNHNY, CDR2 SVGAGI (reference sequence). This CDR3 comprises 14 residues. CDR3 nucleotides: TGTGCCAGCAGACCGGGACAGGTGTATGGCGGCTACACCTTC. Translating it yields CASRPGQVYGGYTF.

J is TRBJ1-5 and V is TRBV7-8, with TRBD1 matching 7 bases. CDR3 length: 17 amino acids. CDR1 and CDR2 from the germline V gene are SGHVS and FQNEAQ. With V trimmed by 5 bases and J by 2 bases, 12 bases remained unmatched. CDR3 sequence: CASSHKDRRKRNQPQHF. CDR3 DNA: TGTGCCAGCAGCCACAAGGACAGGCGGAAGCGCAATCAGCCCCAGCATTTT.

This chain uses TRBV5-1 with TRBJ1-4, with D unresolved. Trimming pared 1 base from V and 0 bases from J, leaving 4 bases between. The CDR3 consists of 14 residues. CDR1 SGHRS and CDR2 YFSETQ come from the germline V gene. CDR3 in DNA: TGCGCCAGCAGCTTGCTCGCAACTAATGAAAAACTGTTTTTT. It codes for CASSLLATNEKLFF. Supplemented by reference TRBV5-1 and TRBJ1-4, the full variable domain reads KAGVTQTPRYLIKTRGQQVTLSCSPISGHRSVSWYQQTPGQGLQFLFEYFSETQRNKGNFPGRFSGRQFSNSRSEMNVSTLELGDSALYLCASSLLATNEKLFFGSGTQLSVL.

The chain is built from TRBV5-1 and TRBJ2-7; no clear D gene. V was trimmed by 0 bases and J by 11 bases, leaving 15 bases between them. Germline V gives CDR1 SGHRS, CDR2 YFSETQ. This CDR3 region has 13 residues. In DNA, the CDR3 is TGCGCCAGCAGCTTGGAGACTGAAGGCATTAAGTACTTC. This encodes CASSLETEGIKYF.

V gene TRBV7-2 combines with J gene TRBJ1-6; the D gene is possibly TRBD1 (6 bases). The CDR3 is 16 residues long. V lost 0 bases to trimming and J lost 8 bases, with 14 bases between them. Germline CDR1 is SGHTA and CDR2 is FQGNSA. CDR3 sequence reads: CASSLAGGRVHSPLHF. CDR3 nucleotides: TGTGCCAGCAGCTTAGCGGGGGGCAGAGTTCATTCACCCCTCCACTTT.